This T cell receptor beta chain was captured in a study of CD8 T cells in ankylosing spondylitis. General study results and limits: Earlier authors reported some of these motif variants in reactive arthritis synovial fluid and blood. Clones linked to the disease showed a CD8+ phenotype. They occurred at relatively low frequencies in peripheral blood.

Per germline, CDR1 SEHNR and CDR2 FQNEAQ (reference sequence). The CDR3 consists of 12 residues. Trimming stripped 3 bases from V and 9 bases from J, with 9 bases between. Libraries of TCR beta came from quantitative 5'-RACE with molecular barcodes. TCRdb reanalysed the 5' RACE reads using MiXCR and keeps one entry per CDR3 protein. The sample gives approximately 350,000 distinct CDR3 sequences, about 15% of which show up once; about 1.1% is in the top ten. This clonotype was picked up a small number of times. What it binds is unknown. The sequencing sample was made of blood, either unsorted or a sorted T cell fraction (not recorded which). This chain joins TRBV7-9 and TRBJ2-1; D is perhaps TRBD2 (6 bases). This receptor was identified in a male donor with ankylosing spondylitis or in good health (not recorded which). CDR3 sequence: CASSLEGIEQFF. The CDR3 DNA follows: TGTGCCAGCAGCTTGGAGGGGATTGAGCAGTTCTTC.